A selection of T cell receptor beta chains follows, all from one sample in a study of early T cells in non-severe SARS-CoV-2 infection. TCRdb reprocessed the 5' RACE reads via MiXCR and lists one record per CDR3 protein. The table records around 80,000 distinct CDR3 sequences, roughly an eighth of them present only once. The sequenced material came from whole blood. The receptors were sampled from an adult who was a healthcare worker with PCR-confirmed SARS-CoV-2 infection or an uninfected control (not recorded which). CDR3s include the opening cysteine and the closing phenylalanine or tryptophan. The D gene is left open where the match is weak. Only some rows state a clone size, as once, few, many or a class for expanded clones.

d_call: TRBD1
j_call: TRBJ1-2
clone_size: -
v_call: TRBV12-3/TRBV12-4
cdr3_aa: CASSLGTGNGYTF

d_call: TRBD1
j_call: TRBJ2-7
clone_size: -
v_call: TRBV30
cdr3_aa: CAWSRDSSCEQYF

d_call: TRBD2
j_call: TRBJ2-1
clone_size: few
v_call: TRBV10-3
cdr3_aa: CAIRTAQTSGSSYNEQFF

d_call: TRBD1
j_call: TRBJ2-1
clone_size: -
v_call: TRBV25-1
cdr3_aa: CASSRTGTNEQFF

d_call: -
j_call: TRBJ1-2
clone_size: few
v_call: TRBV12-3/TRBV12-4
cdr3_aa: CASTPGFRSWYTF

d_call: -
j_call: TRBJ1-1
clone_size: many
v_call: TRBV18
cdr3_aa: CASSPSTGRGNTEAFF

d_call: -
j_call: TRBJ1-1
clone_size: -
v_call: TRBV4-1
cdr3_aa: CASSQTLGGYDIIAEAFF

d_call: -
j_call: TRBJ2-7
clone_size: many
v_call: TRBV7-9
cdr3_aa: CASSLAVSTLDEQYF

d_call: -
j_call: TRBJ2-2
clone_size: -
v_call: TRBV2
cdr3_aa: CASSDLSNTGELFF

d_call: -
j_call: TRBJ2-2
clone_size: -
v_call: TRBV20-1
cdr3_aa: CSAGLSGELFF

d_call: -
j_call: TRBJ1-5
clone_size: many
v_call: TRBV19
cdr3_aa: CASSNGGINSNQPQHF

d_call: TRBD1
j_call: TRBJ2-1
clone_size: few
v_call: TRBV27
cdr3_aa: CASSSGTGVSNEQFF

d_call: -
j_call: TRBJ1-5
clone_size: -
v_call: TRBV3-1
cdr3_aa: CASSESFNQPQHF

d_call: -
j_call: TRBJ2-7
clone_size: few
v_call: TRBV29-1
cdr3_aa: CSVEDSQYYEQYF

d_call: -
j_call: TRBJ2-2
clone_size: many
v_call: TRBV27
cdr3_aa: CASSLMGARTGELFF

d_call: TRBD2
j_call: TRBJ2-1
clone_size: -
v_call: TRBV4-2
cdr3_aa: CASSQDGTSENEQFF

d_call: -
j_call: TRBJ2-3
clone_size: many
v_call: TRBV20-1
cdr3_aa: CSARDGQTPDTQYF

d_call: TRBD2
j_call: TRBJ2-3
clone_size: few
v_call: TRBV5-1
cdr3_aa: CASSLGSGDTDTQYF

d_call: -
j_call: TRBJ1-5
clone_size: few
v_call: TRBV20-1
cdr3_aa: CSARGPRGGEHQPQHF

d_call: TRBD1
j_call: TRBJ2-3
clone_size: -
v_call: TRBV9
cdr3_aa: CASSERTGPDTQYF

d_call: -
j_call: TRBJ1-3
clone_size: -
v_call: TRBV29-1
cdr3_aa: CSVDEGGGNTIYF

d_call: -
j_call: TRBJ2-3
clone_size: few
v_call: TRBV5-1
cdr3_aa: CASSLDTPDRGTDTQYF

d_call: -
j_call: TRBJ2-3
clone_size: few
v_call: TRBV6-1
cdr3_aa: CASSKWGSKQFSTDTQYF

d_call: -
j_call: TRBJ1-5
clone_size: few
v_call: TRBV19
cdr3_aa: CASSIVVNQPQHF

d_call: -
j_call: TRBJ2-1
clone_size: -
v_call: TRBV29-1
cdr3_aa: CSVGQVSYNEQFF

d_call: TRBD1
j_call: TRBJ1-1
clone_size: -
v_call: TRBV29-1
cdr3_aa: CSVATGGPEAFF

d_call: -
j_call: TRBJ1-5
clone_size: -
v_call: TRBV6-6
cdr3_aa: CASRRQESNQPQHF

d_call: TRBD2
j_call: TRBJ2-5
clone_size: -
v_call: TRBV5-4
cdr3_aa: CASSLESSGGQETQYF

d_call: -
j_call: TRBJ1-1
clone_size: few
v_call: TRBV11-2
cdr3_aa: CASSSTKGPNTEAFF

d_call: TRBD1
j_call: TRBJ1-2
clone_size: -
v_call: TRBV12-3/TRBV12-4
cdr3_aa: CASSPGQGLRYGYTF

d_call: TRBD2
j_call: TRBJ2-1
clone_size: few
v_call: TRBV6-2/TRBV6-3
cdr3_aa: CATGGVRSYNEQFF

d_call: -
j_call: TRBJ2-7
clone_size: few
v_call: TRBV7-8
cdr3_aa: CASSSQRYEQYF

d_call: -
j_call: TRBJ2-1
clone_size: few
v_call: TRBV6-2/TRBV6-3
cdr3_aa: CASSYSIGIYNEQFF

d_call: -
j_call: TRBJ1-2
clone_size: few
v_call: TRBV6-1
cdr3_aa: CASRADLNYGYTF

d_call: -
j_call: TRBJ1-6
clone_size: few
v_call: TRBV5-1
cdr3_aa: CASSLDVTGANSPLHF

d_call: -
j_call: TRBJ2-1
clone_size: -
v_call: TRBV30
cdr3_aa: CAWSVRGYGSPSGNEQFF

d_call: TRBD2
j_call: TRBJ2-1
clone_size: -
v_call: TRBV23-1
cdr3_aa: CASSQSGPLLAGAQMSSFF

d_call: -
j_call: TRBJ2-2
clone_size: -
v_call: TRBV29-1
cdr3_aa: CSVVGAGNTGELFF

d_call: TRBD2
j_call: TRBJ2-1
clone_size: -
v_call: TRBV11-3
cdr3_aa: CASSDGTSLRNEQFF

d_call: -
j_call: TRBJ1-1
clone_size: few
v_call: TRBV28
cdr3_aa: CASSLVDTEAFF

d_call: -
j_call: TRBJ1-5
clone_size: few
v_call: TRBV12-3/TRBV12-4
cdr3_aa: CASSLTTGGNQPQHF